This T cell receptor (beta chain) derives from a study of T cell changes during pregnancy in multiple sclerosis. V shed 5 bases and J shed 4 bases, with 9 bases lying between them. Germline V gene data show CDR1 as SEHNR and CDR2 as FQNEAQ (reference sequence). The CDR3 has 13 residues. Sequencing used immunoSEQ multiplex PCR; TCRdb keeps in-frame clones, though not all of them. The sample gives more than 40,000 clones, roughly 90% of which show up once; 7% is in the top ten. The rearrangement uses TRBV7-9 and TRBJ1-3; D uncertain. This TCR was recovered from a female donor with multiple sclerosis, enrolled in a pregnancy study. Source: CD8+ T cells from peripheral blood mononuclear cells, taken in the third trimester of pregnancy. The DNA for the CDR3 is TGTGCCAGCAGCCCCCCTGGCGGAAACACCATATATTTT. This codes for CASSPPGGNTIYF.